The clone carrying this T cell receptor (beta chain) has more than one count but fewer than ten. This entry belongs to a study of T cells after yellow fever vaccination. In germline, CDR1 is SNHLY, CDR2 FYNNEI. The ends were cut back, 5 bases at V and 5 bases at J, with 10 bases in the middle. The length of the CDR3 is 12 residues. TCRdb used MiXCR to reprocess the 5' RACE reads, holding one entry per CDR3 protein. Of 150,000 to 200,000 distinct CDR3 sequences in the sample, 9.5% to 11% were seen once. The receptor comes from a man aged 18 to 30 who received the YFV17D yellow fever vaccine. The chain recombines TRBV2 with TRBJ2-7, with D tentatively TRBD1 (6 bases). Specimen: CD8+ T cells sorted from PBMCs, collected 15 days after the yellow fever booster vaccination. CDR3 region: CASSQGTDEQYV. The CDR3 bases are TGTGCCAGCAGTCAGGGGACGGACGAGCAGTACGTC.